The 22 T cell receptor beta chains below all came from one sample that was sequenced in a study of T-cell memory formation after mild COVID-19. TCRdb itself ran the 5' RACE reads through MiXCR, one entry per CDR3 protein. The data show 160,000 or so distinct CDR3 sequences, roughly 30% seen once. Sequencing used PBMCs or a T cell subset sorted from them (not recorded which). The receptors were gathered from an adult woman who had mild COVID-19 (a few samples of this study predate the infection). Cell type and time point are not known.

The V gene is TRBV5-1, the J gene TRBJ2-1, with TRBD2 identical over 7 bases. The V and J ends lost 6 bases and 3 bases, in that order; junction bases with no gene match: 15. Germline V gene data show CDR1 as SGHRS and CDR2 as YFSETQ. The CDR3 totals 17 residues. The CDR3 nucleotides read TGCGCCAGCATACCGGGTGTGGGAGGGCCAGGCTACAATGAGCAGTTCTTC. This gives the protein CASIPGVGGPGYNEQFF.

The table lists this clonotype with a few counts. The chain is built from TRBV7-6 and TRBJ2-1, with 9 bases fitting TRBD2. This CDR3 contains 17 residues. Germline lookup yields CDR1 SGHVS and CDR2 FNYEAQ. Trimming took 4 bases from V and 0 from J; bases not matched to a gene: 7. The CDR3 protein is CASSSQAGGYSYNEQFF. The CDR3 DNA reads as TGTGCCAGCAGCTCTCAAGCGGGGGGATACTCCTACAATGAGCAGTTCTTC.

The chain is built from TRBV5-1 and TRBJ2-5; 7 bases align to TRBD2. This CDR3 contains 13 residues. The V gene's germline CDR1 is SGHRS and CDR2 YFSETQ. After removal of 4 bases from V and 6 bases from J, the junction contained 6 bases not matched to a gene. The CDR3 loop is CASSPGGGQTQYF. The CDR3 nucleotides are TGCGCCAGCAGCCCCGGCGGGGGACAGACCCAGTACTTC.

The chain combines TRBV29-1 with TRBJ1-2, with D possibly TRBD1 on 5 matching bases. Deletions cut 1 base from V and 7 bases from J, with 16 bases between. The germline CDR1 and CDR2 sequences are SQVTM and ANQGSEA. CDR3 size: 14 residues. The DNA for the CDR3 is TGCAGCGTTGAAGGGACGATAGGGGTCGGTGGCTACACCTTC. Translating it yields CSVEGTIGVGGYTF.

V and J are TRBV2 and TRBJ1-1, with D possibly TRBD1 on 5 matching bases. V lost 3 bases and J lost 5, with 19 bases in between. This CDR3 spans 16 amino acids. The V gene's germline CDR1 is SNHLY and CDR2 FYNNEI. The CDR3 sequence is CASSDIGRGGRTEAFF. The CDR3 DNA reads TGTGCCAGCAGTGATATCGGAAGGGGAGGGCGGACTGAAGCTTTCTTT.

V usage is TRBV10-3 and J usage is TRBJ2-7, with 10 bases fitting TRBD2. In germline, CDR1 is ENHRY, CDR2 SYGVKD. The CDR3 has 17 residues. The V segment lost 6 bases and the J segment 5 bases; nucleotides outside the gene matches: 16. The CDR3 loop reads CAIRQGGSSGRLNEQYF. The CDR3 DNA sequence: TGTGCCATCAGGCAGGGAGGGTCTAGCGGGAGATTAAACGAGCAGTACTTC.

The chain uses TRBV27 and TRBJ2-7; the D gene is possibly TRBD2 (5 bases). The CDR3 has 15 residues. Trimming left V 0 bases short and J 4 bases short, with 13 bases between. Looked up from germline, CDR1 is MNHEY and CDR2 is SMNVEV (reference sequence). The CDR3 DNA follows: TGTGCCAGCAGTTTATCTGACCCTCGGAGGTACGAGCAGTACTTC. Amino acid sequence: CASSLSDPRRYEQYF.

The J gene is TRBJ2-1, the V gene TRBV29-1, with 15 bases lining up with TRBD2. Trimming at V came to 4 bases and at J to 7 bases, leaving 8 bases not matched to a gene. The CDR3 contains 16 residues. Germline V gene sequence: CDR1 SQVTM, CDR2 ANQGSEA. CDR3 DNA: TGCAGCGTTGCCGGGGGAGGGACTAGCGGGAGGAATGAGCAGTTCTTC. It encodes CSVAGGGTSGRNEQFF.

There are a few counts of this clonotype. The CDR3 region is CASSFGTPSRAYEKFF. For the CDR3, the DNA is TGCGCCAGCAGCTTCGGGACTCCGAGCCGGGCATATGAAAAGTTCTTC. This rearrangement joins TRBV5-1 to TRBJ2-1; tentatively, D is TRBD2 (6 bases). Trimming left V 2 bases short and J 14 bases short, with 26 bases between. This CDR3 spans 16 amino acids. Germline loops: CDR1 SGHRS, CDR2 YFSETQ. The variable domain in full, with the rest retrieved from reference TRBV5-1 and TRBJ2-1, is KAGVTQTPRYLIKTRGQQVTLSCSPISGHRSVSWYQQTPGQGLQFLFEYFSETQRNKGNFPGRFSGRQFSNSRSEMNVSTLELGDSALYLCASSFGTPSRAYEKFFGPGTRLTVL.

This clonotype was counted a few times. The V call is TRBV9, the J call TRBJ1-1, with 8 positions matching TRBD1. V was pared by 3 bases and J by 6 bases, with 7 bases of the junction left unmatched. The CDR3 covers 14 residues. CDR1 is SGDLS, CDR2 YYNGEE, per germline. As DNA, the CDR3 is TGTGCCAGCAGCGCGGACAGGGTAGGATCTGAAGCTTTCTTT. This encodes CASSADRVGSEAFF.

The chain employs TRBV7-2 and TRBJ1-3; no clear D. Trimming took 3 bases from V and 0 from J, leaving 9 bases between them. Per germline, CDR1 SGHTA and CDR2 FQGNSA. The CDR3 totals 15 residues. The CDR3, as DNA: TGTGCCAGCAGCTTCGCAGGCTCCTCTGGAAACACCATATATTTT. This codes for CASSFAGSSGNTIYF.

In DNA form, the CDR3 reads TGTGCCAGCAGCTTAGTTTTTGCAGTCCAAGAGACCCAGTACTTC. It is translated as CASSLVFAVQETQYF. The V and J genes are TRBV7-6 and TRBJ2-5; D gene unclear. The CDR3 sequence is 15 residues long. Germline CDR1 reads SGHVS; CDR2 reads FNYEAQ. The V end was cut by 1 base, the J end by 1 base, with 10 bases between.

The V call is TRBV15, the J call TRBJ2-1; D gene unclear. The ends were cut back, 1 base at V and 1 base at J, with 8 bases in the middle. Germline values: CDR1 LNHNV, CDR2 YYDKDF (reference sequence). This CDR3 contains 15 residues. CDR3 nucleotide sequence: TGTGCCACCAGCAGAGCTGTGGAATCCTACAATGAGCAGTTCTTC. Amino acids: CATSRAVESYNEQFF.

The CDR3 region is CASSPGSGFPEQFF. Here the CDR3 DNA reads TGTGCCAGCAGCCCTGGAAGCGGGTTTCCTGAGCAGTTCTTC. The chain joins TRBV4-2 to TRBJ2-1; D might be TRBD2 (6 bases). This CDR3 is 14 amino acids long. The V gene lost 4 bases and the J gene lost 9 bases, with 16 bases spanning the gap. Germline V gives CDR1 LGHNA, CDR2 YNFKEQ.

Worth noting for this clonotype: The junction does not match germline at one end; this may be a read error. V gene TRBV7-7 combines with J gene TRBJ2-1; D may be TRBD1 or TRBD2 (6 bases each). The length of the CDR3 is 14 residues. Germline lookup yields CDR1 SSHAT and CDR2 FNYEAQ (reference sequence). The CDR3 coding sequence is TGTGCTAGCAGCCCAGGGGTATCGGGGGATGAGCAGTTCTTC. Its translation is CASSPGVSGDEQFF.

The chain couples TRBV5-1 to TRBJ1-1, with TRBD1 matching 10 bases. V lost 4 bases and J lost 11; bases outside the gene matches: 11. CDR3 size: 14 residues. Germline V gives CDR1 SGHRS, CDR2 YFSETQ. This CDR3 reads CASSAGTGDIRAFF. As DNA, the CDR3 is TGCGCCAGCAGCGCCGGGACAGGGGACATCCGGGCTTTCTTT.

The table lists this clonotype with a few counts. The chain couples TRBV7-9 to TRBJ2-1; 12 nucleotides align to TRBD2. The V segment lost 5 bases and the J segment 8 bases; nucleotides outside the gene matches: 7. This CDR3 region has 15 residues. Germline values: CDR1 SEHNR, CDR2 FQNEAQ (reference sequence). CDR3 in DNA: TGTGCCAGCAGCACGACTAGCGGGAGCATATATGAGCAGTTCTTC. Translation: CASSTTSGSIYEQFF.

This clonotype occurred a few times. The chain couples TRBV15 to TRBJ2-7; 7 bases line up with TRBD1. CDR1 is LNHNV, CDR2 YYDKDF, per germline (reference sequence). V was clipped by 0 bases and J by 9 bases; unmatched bases: 8. The length of the CDR3 is 14 residues. CDR3 in amino acids: CATSRDRERTGQYF. CDR3 nucleotides: TGTGCCACCAGCAGAGATCGGGAACGGACAGGGCAGTACTTC.

The chain is built from TRBV4-1 and TRBJ2-3, with 12 bases that match TRBD2. This CDR3 region has 15 residues. The V gene end was trimmed by 4 bases and the J gene end by 2 bases; junction bases not matched to a gene: 1. Germline CDR1 and CDR2: MGHRA and YSYEKL. The CDR3: CASSRTSGDTDTQYF. CDR3 sequence (DNA): TGCGCCAGCAGCCGGACTAGCGGGGACACAGATACGCAGTATTTT.

The chain links TRBV20-1 to TRBJ2-7; 8 positions match TRBD1. This CDR3 comprises 15 residues. Germline V gene lookup returns CDR1 DFQATT and CDR2 SNEGSKA (reference sequence). The V and J ends lost 5 bases and 3 bases, in that order; junction bases with no gene match: 12. The CDR3 loop reads CSASPGQGGNYEQYF. The CDR3 nucleotides are TGCAGTGCTTCCCCAGGACAGGGCGGAAACTACGAGCAGTACTTC.

The chain joins TRBV5-1 to TRBJ1-1; 8 bases are a match to TRBD1. Germline CDR1 reads SGHRS; CDR2 reads YFSETQ. The CDR3 is made up of 19 amino acids. The V and J ends lost 1 base and 2 bases, in that order; junction bases with no gene match: 16. CDR3 coding DNA: TGCGCCAGCAGCTTGCGGGTCCAAGGACAGGGATCCTTAAACACTGAAGCTTTCTTT. Its protein is CASSLRVQGQGSLNTEAFF.

This clonotype was seen a few times. This chain joins TRBV18 and TRBJ2-4; 7 bases line up with TRBD1. In germline, CDR1 is KGHSH, CDR2 LQKENI. The CDR3 runs to 15 residues. V lost 1 base, J lost 2 bases, and 2 bases stayed unmatched. The CDR3 sequence is CASSPQGATKNIQYF. CDR3 DNA: TGTGCCAGCTCACCACAGGGGGCGACCAAAAACATTCAGTACTTC.